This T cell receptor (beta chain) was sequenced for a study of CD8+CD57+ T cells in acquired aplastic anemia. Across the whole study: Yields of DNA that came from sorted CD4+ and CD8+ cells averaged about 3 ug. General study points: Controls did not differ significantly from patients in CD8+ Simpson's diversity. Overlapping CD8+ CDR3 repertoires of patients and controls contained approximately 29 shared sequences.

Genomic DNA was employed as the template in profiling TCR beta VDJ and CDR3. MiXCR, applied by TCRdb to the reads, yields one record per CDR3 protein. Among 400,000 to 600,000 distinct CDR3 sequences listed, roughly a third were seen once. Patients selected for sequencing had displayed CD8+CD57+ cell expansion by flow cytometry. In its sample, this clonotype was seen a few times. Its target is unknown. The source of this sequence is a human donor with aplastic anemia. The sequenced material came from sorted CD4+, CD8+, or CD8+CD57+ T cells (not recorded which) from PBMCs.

The CDR3 DNA reads TGTGCCAGCAGCCTCGGGACTAGCGGGGTGGGGGGGGAGTTCTTC. It is translated as CASSLGTSGVGGEFF. The rearrangement links TRBV10-3 to TRBJ2-1; 13 bases map to TRBD2. The junction had 17 bases not matched to a gene; V was cut back by 10 bases and J by 14 bases. CDR1 and CDR2 from the germline V gene are ENHRY and SYGVKD. This CDR3 has 15 residues.